This T cell receptor (beta chain) was captured in a study of OX40 agonist ivuxolimab in advanced cancers. As for the study in general: Checkpoint inhibitors had been given previously to approximately 41% of patients. The study's findings and limits: Clones of CD4+ and CD8+ blood T cells grew by week 6 at doses of 0.1 to 3.0 mg/kg.

Notes on this clone: The antigen is unknown.

Profiling relied on immunoSEQ multiplex PCR, and the TCRdb table lists in-frame clones only, not all of them. The sample shows tens of thousands of clones, more than 80% of them seen only once. The CDR3 runs 16 residues. Per germline, CDR1 KGHSH and CDR2 LQKENI. The J segment lost 1 base and the V segment lost 2 bases, leaving 5 bases of the junction unmatched. The specimen comprised CD4+ or CD8+ T cells sorted from blood, sampled in a trial of the OX40 agonist ivuxolimab. This TCR derives from an adult with an advanced solid tumor such as melanoma, head and neck, liver or kidney cancer. V is TRBV18 and J is TRBJ2-3, with 8 bases matching TRBD2. The CDR3 here is CASSPSGGQGTDTQYF. For the CDR3, the DNA is TGTGCCAGCTCACCATCGGGGGGGCAGGGCACAGATACGCAGTATTTT.